The 10 T cell receptor delta chains presented below share a single source sample, sequenced in a study of gamma-delta T cells after stem cell transplantation. TCRdb re-processed the RT-PCR reads using CATT. The sample carries about 1,700 delta-chain clones, almost 4.5% recorded once. The sequenced material came from gamma-delta T cells. Receptors were obtained from a human donor. It is not recorded whose cells these are; they may come from a transplant donor.

In this sample, this clone turned up a few times. Other DNA sequences within the sample encode an identical CDR3. This chain joins TRDV2 and TRDJ1; TRDD3 aligns across 8 bases. V was clipped by 7 bases and J by 0 bases; unmatched bases: 15. CDR3 length: 17 residues. The germline V gene encodes CDR1 GEAIGNYY and CDR2 EKD. The CDR3 region has the DNA TGTGCCTGCGATAGGCTACTGGGGGCTCAGTACACCGATAAACTCATCTTT. Its protein product is CACDRLLGAQYTDKLIF.

Turning to this clone: A clone one base away is much larger, so this may be a read error. Other DNA sequences in this sample translate to the same CDR3. The CDR3 DNA reads as TGTGCCTGTGACACGGTGGGGGCTTCGACCGATAAACTCATCTTT. Translating it yields CACDTVGASTDKLIF. The V and J genes are TRDV2 and TRDJ1, with D maybe TRDD3 (6 bases). Germline lookup yields CDR1 GEAIGNYY and CDR2 EKD. Trimming took 1 base from V and 2 from J, leaving 13 bases between them. This CDR3 has 15 residues.

This clone was recorded a few times. A single base is all that separates this from a far larger clone, so a read error is likely. The chain joins TRDV2 to TRDJ3; 10 bases fit TRDD3. Germline CDR1 is GEAIGNYY and CDR2 is EKD. The V and J ends lost 3 bases and 2 bases, in that order; junction bases with no gene match: 12. The CDR3 spans 20 residues. CDR3 region: CACDALSGDTRAWDTRQMFF. The CDR3 nucleotides are TGTGCCTGTGACGCCCTGTCGGGGGATACGCGAGCCTGGGACACCCGACAGATGTTTTTC.

With regard to this clone: A far more abundant clone sits one base away, making this likely a read error. The genes are TRDV2 and TRDJ3; D perhaps matches TRDD3 (6 bases). Looked up from germline, CDR1 is GEAIGNYY and CDR2 is EKD. Trimming shortened V by 1 base and J by 0 bases, and 21 bases separated the two germline ends. The CDR3 spans 21 residues. Written as DNA, the CDR3 is TGTGCCTGTGACACGCCCGGGGCTGGGGTATATGGCTCCTGGGACACCCGACAGATGTTTTTC. Translated, it gives CACDTPGAGVYGSWDTRQMFF.

This clone was seen a few times. A read error is the likely source, as a far larger clone sits one nucleotide away. This CDR3 reads CACDSLAADKLIF. For the CDR3, the DNA is TGTGCCTGTGACTCCTTAGCGGCGGATAAACTCATCTTT. The rearrangement uses TRDV2 and TRDJ1, with no clear D. The germline V gene encodes CDR1 GEAIGNYY and CDR2 EKD. Trimming shortened V by 3 bases and J by 5 bases, and 12 bases separated the two germline ends. This CDR3 contains 13 residues.

This clone showed up just a few times. This may stem from a read error, because a much larger clone lies one nucleotide away. This same CDR3 is encoded by further DNA sequences in the sample. The rearrangement links TRDV2 to TRDJ1, with 13 positions matching TRDD3. The CDR3 totals 21 residues. The V gene's germline CDR1 is GEAIGNYY and CDR2 EKD. The CDR3, as DNA: TGTGCCTGTGACCCTCTCAGAAGCTTTACTGGGGGATACGCTTCCACCGATAAGCTCATCTTT. This encodes CACDPLRSFTGGYASTDKLIF.

In this sample, this clone turned up a few times. A far larger clone lies a single base away; this is likely a read error. This chain uses TRDV2 with TRDJ1; D is perhaps TRDD3 (5 bases). This CDR3 comprises 18 residues. Germline V CDR1 and CDR2: GEAIGNYY, EKD. V dropped 0 bases and J dropped 2 bases, with 21 bases sitting between them. The CDR3 is CACDTVDVGVTHTDKLIF. CDR3 DNA sequence: TGTGCCTGTGACACCGTAGACGTTGGGGTGACACATACCGATAAACTCATCTTT.

In regard to this clone: A far larger clone is just one base off, so this is likely a read error. V usage is TRDV2 and J usage is TRDJ2, with TRDD3 identical over 7 bases. In germline, CDR1 is GEAIGNYY, CDR2 EKD. This CDR3 comprises 21 residues. The junction had 18 bases not matched to a gene; V was cut back by 0 bases and J by 0 bases. CDR3 nucleotides: TGTGCCTGTGACACCTTGGGACTGGGGTTGTCCGTCGAACCTTTGACAGCACAACTCTTCTTT. This codes for CACDTLGLGLSVEPLTAQLFF.

About this clone: TCRdb records a much larger clone's protein for this DNA, with a difference at residue 16 that likely arises from a read error; the protein given is the translation of the DNA. The chain couples TRDV2 to TRDJ3; 10 bases line up with TRDD3. The germline gives CDR1 GEAIGNYY, CDR2 EKD. CDR3 length: 19 residues. CDR3 sequence (DNA): TGTGCCTGTGACACCGTGGGGGATACACTCTCCTGGGACGCCCGACGGATGTTTTTC. It yields the protein CACDTVGDTLSWDARRMFF.

This clone has only a few counts. It differs at one base from a far larger clone, so likely a read error. The rearrangement uses TRDV2 and TRDJ1; D is possibly TRDD3 (6 bases). The CDR3 consists of 17 residues. Germline V gene lookup returns CDR1 GEAIGNYY and CDR2 EKD. CDR3 DNA sequence: TGTGCCTGTGACCCGCTACGGACGGGGGGAATCACCGATAAACCCATCTTT. Translated: CACDPLRTGGITDKPIF.